What follows is one T cell receptor (beta chain) and its context. The CDR3 length is 14 residues. In germline, CDR1 is MNHEY, CDR2 SVGAGI. With V trimmed by 7 bases and J by 3 bases, 6 bases remained unmatched. The sample is drawn from a study of blood T cell repertoires in COVID-19. Across the whole study: Nucleic acid was either cDNA or gDNA, and it came from T cells, B-cell-depleted T cells, or PBMCs.

TCRdb keeps only in-frame clones here, not all; method: immunoSEQ multiplex PCR. The data hold hundreds of thousands of clones, with 75% to 90% observed a single time. Sequenced input: peripheral blood. The chain links TRBV6-5 to TRBJ1-3; the match to TRBD1 covers 7 bases. This TCR came from a woman between 50 and 59 years old who had recovered from COVID-19. In DNA, the CDR3 is TGTGCCAGCAAACCACAGGGGAGTGGAAACACCATATATTTT. This translates into CASKPQGSGNTIYF.